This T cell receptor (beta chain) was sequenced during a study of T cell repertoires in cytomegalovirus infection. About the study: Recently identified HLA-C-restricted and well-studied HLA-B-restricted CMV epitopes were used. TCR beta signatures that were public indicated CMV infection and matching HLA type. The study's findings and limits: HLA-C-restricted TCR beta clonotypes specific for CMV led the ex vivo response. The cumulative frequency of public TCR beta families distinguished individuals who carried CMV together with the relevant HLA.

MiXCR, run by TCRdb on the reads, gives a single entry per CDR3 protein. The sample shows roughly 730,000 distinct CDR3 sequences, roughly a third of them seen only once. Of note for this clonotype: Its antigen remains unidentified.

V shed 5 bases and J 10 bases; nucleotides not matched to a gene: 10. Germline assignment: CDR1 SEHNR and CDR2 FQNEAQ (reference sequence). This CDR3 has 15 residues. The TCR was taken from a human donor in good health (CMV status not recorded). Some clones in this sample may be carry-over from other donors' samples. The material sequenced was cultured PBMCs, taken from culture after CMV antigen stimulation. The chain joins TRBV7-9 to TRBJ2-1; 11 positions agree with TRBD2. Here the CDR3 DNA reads TGTGCCAGCAGCCCCGATAGCGGGGGGGCTGGGGAGCAGTTCTTC. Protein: CASSPDSGGAGEQFF.